This TCR beta chain was recorded in a study of beta chain features in type 1 diabetes. For the study at large: On cell yields, gender and age, patients and healthy donors were similar.

The study reverse transcribed the entire isolated RNA, so it sequenced expressed TCRB transcripts. Average reads for naive, central memory and regulatory T cell samples were about 4 million. The protocol was immunoSEQ multiplex PCR, while the TCRdb copy is restricted to in-frame clones and leaves out a portion. Here the sample spans around 690,000 clones, around 12% being singletons. Germline CDR1 reads SNHLY; CDR2 reads FYNNEI. V was cut by 8 bases and J by 3 bases, with 19 bases left in between. The CDR3 is 15 residues long. The table lists this clone with a few counts. What it binds is unknown. Study-wide results and caveats: In patients and controls equally, PCR might favor templates that are shorter. People with Type 1 diabetes carried modestly yet significantly shorter TCRB CDR3s in all four CD4+ subsets. In cDNA sequencing, cells with high TCR expression could be over-represented.

The material sequenced was naive CD4+ T cells from blood. The TCR was taken from a man aged 25-45 years with type 1 diabetes. The chain links TRBV2 to TRBJ1-2; no clear D gene. The CDR3 coding sequence is TGTGCCAGCCTCCGGTACCAGATAGTCGACTATGGCTACACCTTC. Its translation is CASLRYQIVDYGYTF.